The present T cell receptor beta chain was sequenced within a study of T cell responses to AZD1222 COVID-19 vaccine (dated by TCRdb to 2020 to 2023). Turning to the overall study: TCR sequencing was performed for 230 to 250 trial participants, of whom 207 were given two doses of AZD1222 and 26 were given two doses of MenACWY control vaccine. Trial participants were enrolled into age subgroups of 18-55, 56-69 and 70-plus years, which contained about 160, 30 and 59 TCR-sequenced participants, respectively.

To note about this clone: The clone's antigen remains unknown. No much larger clone exists at a distance of one base, and base qualities are not known.

Interpreted using the paper, the time point label stands for: about 28 days (+/-7) after the second vaccine dose. Because spike-specific TCR depth and breadth did not differ between the two schedules, AZD1222 recipients who got a second dose at roughly 4 weeks were pooled with those who got a second dose at roughly 12 weeks. The vaccinee samples were drawn from two UK trials, COV001 and COV002, one of which was a single-blind randomized controlled phase 2/3 trial testing AZD1222 (ChAdOx1 nCoV-19) in healthy adults. For TCRbeta chain sequencing, PBMC samples were collected from trial participants at day 0 and at day 28 after the second dose. Per the germline V gene, SGHTA is the CDR1 and FQGTGA is the CDR2. Its CDR3 holds 14 amino acids, cysteine through phenylalanine. Only the CDR3 DNA is retained, 42 bases long and in frame from the first base. V is cut by 5 bases and J by 5 bases, and the space between the germline ends is 13 bases.

The study at large found these results: The 56-69-year group was small, and its depth increase did not reach significance, likely because of low power. Nearly half of unique spike-specific TCRs reportedly recognized epitopes outside regions mutated in the B.1.351 and B.1.1.7 variants. A significant rise in spike-specific TCR breadth and depth was observed after two AZD1222 doses relative to day 0 and relative to MenACWY recipients. Only five or six AZD1222 recipients were SARS-CoV-2 seropositive at baseline, limiting conclusions about previously exposed vaccinees. Participants were mostly white British and included more females than males, and it was suggested by the authors that clonal diversity may have been underestimated. The vaccine-associated CD4 TCRs covered the entire spike protein, and the dominant responses fell in regions 160-218 and 743-854. Because no day 14 peak-response samples were available, repertoires were characterized only after the peak T cell response.

The CDR3 regions of human TCRbeta chains were analyzed by immunosequencing. For the original study's pipeline: TCRs in the repertoires were compared against a reference library of SARS-CoV-2-specific TCRs that had been generated with the MIRA antigen-specificity platform. Breadth meant the fraction of unique TCRs that were SARS-CoV-2-associated, whereas depth meant the fraction of total T cells that were SARS-CoV-2-associated. Using the MIRA data, each spike-specific TCR was assigned both to the spike region to which the TCR was reactive and to a CD4 or CD8 class. Log10-transformed breadth and depth values were compared by one-way ANOVA with Sidak's multiple comparisons tests. TCRdb stores this immuneACCESS table with in-frame sequences only. Part of the clones is absent; in the studies checked, under half of the shortfall reflects unresolved V genes, and no reason is known for the rest. The DNA gave D and trimming, while V, J and clone size come from that table. Within this sample are more than 90,000 clones, with around 84% of them counted one time only. Clones ranked in the top ten supply around 17% of the sample.

The receptor's source is an adult who received the AZD1222 COVID-19 vaccine. The sample in question was peripheral blood, obtained 28 days after the second AZD1222 dose. The chain is encoded by TRBV7-3 joined to TRBJ2-1, and perhaps TRBD2 as D gene, on 6 matching bases. The CDR3 is CASSQLANNNEQFF. The bases read TGTGCCAGCAGCCAACTAGCAAACAACAATGAGCAGTTCTTC.